A selection of T cell receptor beta chains follows, all from one sample in a study of T cell responses to AZD1222 COVID-19 vaccine. Assay: immunoSEQ multiplex PCR; the TCRdb copy retains only in-frame clones and omits some. The profile shows roughly 40,000 clones, around 81% of them singletons. The specimen comprised peripheral blood, sampled on day 0 of AZD1222 vaccination. These receptors came from an adult in good health. Each CDR3 is given with its conserved first and last residue. D genes are given only for firm matches. Where a row states a size, it is once, few, many or the class of an expanded clone; other rows omit it.

clone_size: NA
d_call: NA
j_call: TRBJ1-1
v_call: TRBV3-1/TRBV3-2
cdr3_nt: TGTGCCAGCGGAGGGGGGGGTACTGAAGCTTTCTTT
cdr3_aa: CASGGGGTEAFF

clone_size: NA
d_call: TRBD2
j_call: TRBJ2-5
v_call: TRBV20-1
cdr3_nt: TGCAGTGCTAGTGAAACTAGCGGGGGGACAGAGACCCAGTACTTC
cdr3_aa: CSASETSGGTETQYF

clone_size: few
d_call: NA
j_call: TRBJ1-1
v_call: TRBV19
cdr3_nt: TGTGCCAGTAGTATGAGGGGGGGATCGAACACTGAAGCTTTCTTT
cdr3_aa: CASSMRGGSNTEAFF

clone_size: NA
d_call: TRBD1
j_call: TRBJ1-2
v_call: TRBV28
cdr3_nt: TGTGCCAGCAACTCGGGACAGGGAGACTATGGCTACACCTTC
cdr3_aa: CASNSGQGDYGYTF

clone_size: NA
d_call: NA
j_call: TRBJ1-2
v_call: TRBV7-9
cdr3_nt: TGTGCCAGCAGCTTAGCCGGGACGGCAAACGATGGCTACACCTTC
cdr3_aa: CASSLAGTANDGYTF

clone_size: once
d_call: NA
j_call: TRBJ2-7
v_call: TRBV3-1/TRBV3-2
cdr3_nt: TGTGCCAGCAGCCAAGGAGGGCGGGAGCAGTACTTC
cdr3_aa: CASSQGGREQYF

clone_size: NA
d_call: TRBD1
j_call: TRBJ1-2
v_call: TRBV7-2
cdr3_nt: TGTGCCAGCAGCCCGTCAACAGGGGGCTTTGGCTACACCTTC
cdr3_aa: CASSPSTGGFGYTF

clone_size: NA
d_call: NA
j_call: TRBJ2-2
v_call: TRBV19
cdr3_nt: TGTGCCAGTAGTCGCCGGGACGCCCTCACCGGGGAGCTGTTTTTT
cdr3_aa: CASSRRDALTGELFF

clone_size: NA
d_call: NA
j_call: TRBJ1-5
v_call: TRBV15
cdr3_nt: TGTGCCACCAGCAGAGGATCTAATCAGCCCCAGCATTTT
cdr3_aa: CATSRGSNQPQHF

clone_size: NA
d_call: NA
j_call: TRBJ1-2
v_call: TRBV28
cdr3_nt: TGTGCCAGCAGTTTACCCCAGGGAGGAGGGGGCTACACCTTC
cdr3_aa: CASSLPQGGGGYTF

clone_size: NA
d_call: NA
j_call: TRBJ2-1
v_call: TRBV11-1
cdr3_nt: TGTGCCAGCAGACCCCAGGGGAAGGCGGGCCTAAATGAGCAGTTCTTC
cdr3_aa: CASRPQGKAGLNEQFF

clone_size: NA
d_call: NA
j_call: TRBJ1-5
v_call: TRBV6-5
cdr3_nt: TGTGCCAGCACAGAACAGGGTACGGATCAGCCCCAGCATTTT
cdr3_aa: CASTEQGTDQPQHF

clone_size: once
d_call: NA
j_call: TRBJ1-2
v_call: TRBV5-4
cdr3_nt: TGTGCCAGCAGGGGCTGGGACTATGGCTACACCTTC
cdr3_aa: CASRGWDYGYTF

clone_size: NA
d_call: NA
j_call: TRBJ1-1
v_call: TRBV7-2
cdr3_nt: TGTGCCAGCAGCTTATCTGGGTTCACTGAAGCTTTCTTT
cdr3_aa: CASSLSGFTEAFF

clone_size: NA
d_call: NA
j_call: TRBJ2-3
v_call: TRBV11-2
cdr3_nt: TGTGCCAGCAGCTTAGATTGGGGTGTCTCGGGCACAGATACGCAGTATTTT
cdr3_aa: CASSLDWGVSGTDTQYF

clone_size: NA
d_call: NA
j_call: TRBJ1-6
v_call: TRBV20-1
cdr3_nt: TGCAGTGCTAGTACCCTCTCTCATTCACCCCTCCACTTT
cdr3_aa: CSASTLSHSPLHF

clone_size: NA
d_call: NA
j_call: TRBJ1-1
v_call: TRBV18
cdr3_nt: TGTGCCAGCTCACCATCGTATCAGGGAGAGTCCACTGAAGCTTTCTTT
cdr3_aa: CASSPSYQGESTEAFF

clone_size: NA
d_call: NA
j_call: TRBJ1-4
v_call: TRBV6-5
cdr3_nt: TGTGCCAGCAGTTACTCGACAGTTTTTCTTGAAAAACTGTTTTTT
cdr3_aa: CASSYSTVFLEKLFF

clone_size: NA
d_call: NA
j_call: TRBJ1-2
v_call: TRBV19
cdr3_nt: TGTGCCAGTAGTCAAGCGACAGAAACTAACTATGGCTACACCTTC
cdr3_aa: CASSQATETNYGYTF

clone_size: NA
d_call: NA
j_call: TRBJ2-7
v_call: TRBV13
cdr3_nt: TGTGCCAGCAGCTTATATGGCCCCTACGAGCAGTACTTC
cdr3_aa: CASSLYGPYEQYF

clone_size: NA
d_call: TRBD2
j_call: TRBJ2-3
v_call: TRBV18
cdr3_nt: TGTGCCAGCTCACCTGTAGGGACTAGCGGGGGCGCAGATACGCAGTATTTT
cdr3_aa: CASSPVGTSGGADTQYF

clone_size: NA
d_call: TRBD1
j_call: TRBJ1-1
v_call: TRBV7-9
cdr3_nt: TGTGCCAGCAGCGCCGACAGGGGAGTGAACACTGAAGCTTTCTTT
cdr3_aa: CASSADRGVNTEAFF

clone_size: NA
d_call: NA
j_call: TRBJ2-7
v_call: TRBV6-5
cdr3_nt: TGTGCCAGCAGTTACTCCAGGACAGCCTACGAGCAGTACTTC
cdr3_aa: CASSYSRTAYEQYF

clone_size: NA
d_call: NA
j_call: TRBJ2-5
v_call: TRBV28
cdr3_nt: TGTGCCAGCCTCTCGGGGGGACAGGAGACCCAGTACTTC
cdr3_aa: CASLSGGQETQYF

clone_size: NA
d_call: TRBD2
j_call: TRBJ2-2
v_call: TRBV19
cdr3_nt: TGTGCCAGTTCCCGGACTAGTCTGGACACCGGGGAGCTGTTTTTT
cdr3_aa: CASSRTSLDTGELFF

clone_size: medium-sized
d_call: NA
j_call: TRBJ2-3
v_call: TRBV6-4
cdr3_nt: TGTGCCAGCAGTAACCAGGGGGGGACAGATACGCAGTATTTT
cdr3_aa: CASSNQGGTDTQYF

clone_size: NA
d_call: TRBD1
j_call: TRBJ1-5
v_call: TRBV6-5
cdr3_nt: TGTGCCAGCAGCGTGACAGGGGATGGGAATCAGCCCCAGCATTTT
cdr3_aa: CASSVTGDGNQPQHF

clone_size: NA
d_call: NA
j_call: TRBJ2-7
v_call: TRBV7-2
cdr3_nt: TGTGCCAGCAGCTTAGGCGGGCTACTCTACGAGCAGTACTTC
cdr3_aa: CASSLGGLLYEQYF

clone_size: NA
d_call: NA
j_call: TRBJ1-5
v_call: TRBV6-5
cdr3_nt: TGTGCCAGCAGGCTGGCGGGGCCGAATCAGCCCCAGCATTTT
cdr3_aa: CASRLAGPNQPQHF

clone_size: NA
d_call: TRBD1
j_call: TRBJ2-3
v_call: TRBV9
cdr3_nt: TGTGCCAGCAGCGTATTTGGGGACAGTTCTACAGATACGCAGTATTTT
cdr3_aa: CASSVFGDSSTDTQYF

clone_size: NA
d_call: TRBD1
j_call: TRBJ1-6
v_call: TRBV7-2
cdr3_nt: TGTGCCAGCAGCTTATATGGGGGACAGTTCAATTCACCCCTCCACTTT
cdr3_aa: CASSLYGGQFNSPLHF

clone_size: NA
d_call: NA
j_call: TRBJ1-1
v_call: TRBV9
cdr3_nt: TGTGCCAGCAGCGCCGGACTGCAGAACACTGAAGCTTTCTTT
cdr3_aa: CASSAGLQNTEAFF

clone_size: NA
d_call: NA
j_call: TRBJ2-7
v_call: TRBV3-1/TRBV3-2
cdr3_nt: TGTGCCAGCAGCCTCAGCGCGGGCCTCGACTACGAGCAGTACTTC
cdr3_aa: CASSLSAGLDYEQYF

clone_size: NA
d_call: TRBD1
j_call: TRBJ1-6
v_call: TRBV19
cdr3_nt: TGTGCCAGTCAGGGACAGTCCAGATCACCCCTCCACTTT
cdr3_aa: CASQGQSRSPLHF

clone_size: NA
d_call: NA
j_call: TRBJ2-2
v_call: TRBV6-2/TRBV6-3
cdr3_nt: TGTGCCAGCAGTTACTCGGGCAGGGGACGTACCGGGGAGCTGTTTTTT
cdr3_aa: CASSYSGRGRTGELFF

clone_size: NA
d_call: NA
j_call: TRBJ1-2
v_call: TRBV19
cdr3_nt: TGTGCCAGTAGTATAGATTCGCCTTATATGGGGGAACAGGGCTACACCTTC
cdr3_aa: CASSIDSPYMGEQGYTF

clone_size: NA
d_call: TRBD1
j_call: TRBJ1-2
v_call: TRBV6-5
cdr3_nt: TGTGCCAGCAGTCTAGGGACAGGGGGGGGCTATGGCTACACCTTC
cdr3_aa: CASSLGTGGGYGYTF

clone_size: NA
d_call: TRBD1
j_call: TRBJ2-3
v_call: TRBV5-6
cdr3_nt: TGTGCCAGCAGCTTTGGCACAGGGGGGTACACAGATACGCAGTATTTT
cdr3_aa: CASSFGTGGYTDTQYF

clone_size: NA
d_call: NA
j_call: TRBJ1-5
v_call: TRBV7-8
cdr3_nt: TGTGCCAGCAGCTTCGGCGCAGGGAGTCAGCCCCAGCATTTT
cdr3_aa: CASSFGAGSQPQHF

clone_size: NA
d_call: NA
j_call: TRBJ1-2
v_call: TRBV20-1
cdr3_nt: TGCAGTGCTAGTCTAGCAGGGCTGGCTGGCTACACCTTC
cdr3_aa: CSASLAGLAGYTF

clone_size: NA
d_call: NA
j_call: TRBJ1-4
v_call: TRBV25-1
cdr3_nt: TGTGCCAGCAGCTCCAGGGTTGCGGATGAAAAACTGTTTTTT
cdr3_aa: CASSSRVADEKLFF

clone_size: NA
d_call: TRBD2
j_call: TRBJ2-1
v_call: TRBV4-3
cdr3_nt: TGCGCCAGCGCGCGGGACTACTCCTACAATGAGCAGTTCTTC
cdr3_aa: CASARDYSYNEQFF

clone_size: once
d_call: NA
j_call: TRBJ2-3
v_call: TRBV12-5
cdr3_nt: TGTGCTAGTGGTTTGGCAACGAGGGGTGTGCAGTATTTT
cdr3_aa: CASGLATRGVQYF

clone_size: NA
d_call: NA
j_call: TRBJ1-1
v_call: TRBV10-3
cdr3_nt: TGTGCCATCACCGGGGCAGGGCGGTCCACTGAAGCTTTCTTT
cdr3_aa: CAITGAGRSTEAFF

clone_size: NA
d_call: NA
j_call: TRBJ1-1
v_call: TRBV3-1/TRBV3-2
cdr3_nt: TGTGCCAGCAGCCCTAACAGGAACACTGAAGCTTTCTTT
cdr3_aa: CASSPNRNTEAFF

clone_size: NA
d_call: NA
j_call: TRBJ2-3
v_call: TRBV5-4
cdr3_nt: TGTGCCAGCAGCTTGGGGCAGCGGGTGTCCCCCGTGGATACGCAGTATTTT
cdr3_aa: CASSLGQRVSPVDTQYF

clone_size: NA
d_call: NA
j_call: TRBJ2-7
v_call: TRBV19
cdr3_nt: TGTGCCAGTAGTATTGCCGCACAGGTAGAAGTTTCCTACGAGCAGTACTTC
cdr3_aa: CASSIAAQVEVSYEQYF

clone_size: NA
d_call: NA
j_call: TRBJ1-1
v_call: TRBV5-5
cdr3_nt: TGTGCCAGCAACCCGTGGGGAGAGATCACTGAAGCTTTCTTT
cdr3_aa: CASNPWGEITEAFF

clone_size: NA
d_call: NA
j_call: TRBJ1-3
v_call: TRBV7-8
cdr3_nt: TGTGCCAGCAGCTCGCGCCGGGCACTCACCTCTGGAAACACCATATATTTT
cdr3_aa: CASSSRRALTSGNTIYF